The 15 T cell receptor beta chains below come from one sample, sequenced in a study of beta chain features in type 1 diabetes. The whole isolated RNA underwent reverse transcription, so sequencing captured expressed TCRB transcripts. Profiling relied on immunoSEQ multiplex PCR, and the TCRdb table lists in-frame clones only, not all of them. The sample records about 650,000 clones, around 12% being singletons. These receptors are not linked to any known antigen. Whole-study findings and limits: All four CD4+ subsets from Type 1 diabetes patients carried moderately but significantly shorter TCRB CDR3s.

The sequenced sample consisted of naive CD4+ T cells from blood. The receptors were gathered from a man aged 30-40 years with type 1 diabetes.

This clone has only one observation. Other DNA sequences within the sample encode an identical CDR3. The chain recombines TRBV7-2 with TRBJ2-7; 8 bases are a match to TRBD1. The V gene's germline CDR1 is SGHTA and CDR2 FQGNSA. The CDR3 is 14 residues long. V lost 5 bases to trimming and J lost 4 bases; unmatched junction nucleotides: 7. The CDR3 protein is CASSSRQGSYEQYF. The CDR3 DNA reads TGTGCCAGCAGCAGCCGACAGGGGAGTTACGAGCAGTACTTC.

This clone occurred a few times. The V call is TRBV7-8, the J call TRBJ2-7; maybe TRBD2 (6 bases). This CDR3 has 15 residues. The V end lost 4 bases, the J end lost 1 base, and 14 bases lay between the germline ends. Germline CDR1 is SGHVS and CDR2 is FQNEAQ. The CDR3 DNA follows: TGTGCCAGCAGCTCCCAACCGGGGGTTTCCTACGAGCAGTACTTC. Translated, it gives CASSSQPGVSYEQYF.

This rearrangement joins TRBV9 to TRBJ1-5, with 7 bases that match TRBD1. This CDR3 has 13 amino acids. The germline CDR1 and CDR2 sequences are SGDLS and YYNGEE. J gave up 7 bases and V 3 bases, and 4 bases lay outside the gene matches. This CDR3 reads CASSGTGDQPQHF. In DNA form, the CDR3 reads TGTGCCAGCAGCGGCACAGGGGACCAGCCCCAGCATTTT.

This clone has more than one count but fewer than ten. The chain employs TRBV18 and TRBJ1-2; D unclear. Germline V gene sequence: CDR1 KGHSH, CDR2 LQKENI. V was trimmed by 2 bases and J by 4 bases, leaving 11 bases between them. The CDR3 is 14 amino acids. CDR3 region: CASSPTAEPYGYTF. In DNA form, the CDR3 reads TGTGCCAGCTCACCAACGGCGGAGCCCTATGGCTACACCTTC.

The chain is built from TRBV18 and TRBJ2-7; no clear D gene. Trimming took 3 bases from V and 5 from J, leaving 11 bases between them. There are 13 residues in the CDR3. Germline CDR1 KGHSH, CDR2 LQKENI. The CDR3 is CASSPPPPHEQYF. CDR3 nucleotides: TGTGCCAGCTCACCCCCTCCTCCTCACGAGCAGTACTTC.

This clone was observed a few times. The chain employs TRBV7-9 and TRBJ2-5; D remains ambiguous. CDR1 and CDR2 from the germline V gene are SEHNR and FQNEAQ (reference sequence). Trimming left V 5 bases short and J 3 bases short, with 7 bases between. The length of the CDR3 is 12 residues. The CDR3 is CASSRPKETQYF. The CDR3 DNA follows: TGTGCCAGCAGCAGGCCCAAAGAGACCCAGTACTTC.

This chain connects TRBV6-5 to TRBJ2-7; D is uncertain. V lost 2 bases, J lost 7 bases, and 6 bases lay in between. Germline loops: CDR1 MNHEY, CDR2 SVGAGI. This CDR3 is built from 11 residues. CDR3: CASSYDQEQYF. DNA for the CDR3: TGTGCCAGCAGTTACGACCAGGAGCAGTACTTC.

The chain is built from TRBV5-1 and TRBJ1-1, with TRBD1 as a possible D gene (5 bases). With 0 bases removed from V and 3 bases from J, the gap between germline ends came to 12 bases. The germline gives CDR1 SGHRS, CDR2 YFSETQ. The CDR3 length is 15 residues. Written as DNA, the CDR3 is TGCGCCAGCAGCTTGGAGGGGTATGTGGACACTGAAGCTTTCTTT. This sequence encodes CASSLEGYVDTEAFF.

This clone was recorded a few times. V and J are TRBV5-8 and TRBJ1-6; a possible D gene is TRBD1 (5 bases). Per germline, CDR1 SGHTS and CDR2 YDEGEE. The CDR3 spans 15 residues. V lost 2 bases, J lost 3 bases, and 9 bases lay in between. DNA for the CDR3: TGTGCCAGCAGCTTTTCGGGGGACTATAATTCACCCCTCCACTTT. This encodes CASSFSGDYNSPLHF.

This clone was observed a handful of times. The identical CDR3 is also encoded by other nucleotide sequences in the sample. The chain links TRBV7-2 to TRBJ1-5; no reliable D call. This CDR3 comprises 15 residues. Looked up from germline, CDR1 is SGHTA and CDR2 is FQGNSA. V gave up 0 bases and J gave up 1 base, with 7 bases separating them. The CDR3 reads CASSLAGGSNQPQHF. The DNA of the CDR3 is TGTGCCAGCAGCTTAGCGGGTGGAAGCAATCAGCCCCAGCATTTT.

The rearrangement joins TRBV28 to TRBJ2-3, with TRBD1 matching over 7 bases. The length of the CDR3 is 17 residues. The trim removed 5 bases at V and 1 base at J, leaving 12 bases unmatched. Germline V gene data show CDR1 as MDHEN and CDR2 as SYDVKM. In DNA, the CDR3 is TGTGCCAGCAGTCAAACCGCGGACAGGCTGGGCACAGATACGCAGTATTTT. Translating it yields CASSQTADRLGTDTQYF.

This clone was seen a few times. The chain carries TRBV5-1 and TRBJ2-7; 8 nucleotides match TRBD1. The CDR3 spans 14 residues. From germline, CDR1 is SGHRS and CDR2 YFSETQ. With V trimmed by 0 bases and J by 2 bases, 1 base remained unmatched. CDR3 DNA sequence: TGCGCCAGCAGCTTGGTGACAGGGGCCTACGAGCAGTACTTC. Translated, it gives CASSLVTGAYEQYF.

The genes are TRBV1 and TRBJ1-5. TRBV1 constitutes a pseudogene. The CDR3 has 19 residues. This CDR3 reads CTSSPQDLPPGALNQPQHF. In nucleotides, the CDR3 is TGCACCAGCAGCCCTCAAGATCTGCCCCCGGGAGCACTCAATCAGCCCCAGCATTTT.

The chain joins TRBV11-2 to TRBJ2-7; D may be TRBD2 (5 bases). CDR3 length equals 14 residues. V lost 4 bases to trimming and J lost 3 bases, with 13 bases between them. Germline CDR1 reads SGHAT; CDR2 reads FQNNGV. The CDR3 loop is CASSWPRDLYEQYF. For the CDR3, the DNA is TGTGCCAGCAGCTGGCCCCGGGATCTCTACGAGCAGTACTTC. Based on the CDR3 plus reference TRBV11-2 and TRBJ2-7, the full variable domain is EAGVAQSPRYKIIEKRQSVAFWCNPISGHATLYWYQQILGQGPKLLIQFQNNGVVDDSQLPKDRFSAERLKGVDSTLKIQPAKLEDSAVYLCASSWPRDLYEQYFGPGTRLTVT.

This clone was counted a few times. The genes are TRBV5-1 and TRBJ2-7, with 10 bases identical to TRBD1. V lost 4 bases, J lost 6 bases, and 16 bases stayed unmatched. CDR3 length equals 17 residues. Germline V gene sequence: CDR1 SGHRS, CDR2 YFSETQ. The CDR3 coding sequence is TGCGCCAGCAGCCCTAGTACTCTGGACAGGGGGTATTTCGAGCAGTACTTC. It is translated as CASSPSTLDRGYFEQYF.